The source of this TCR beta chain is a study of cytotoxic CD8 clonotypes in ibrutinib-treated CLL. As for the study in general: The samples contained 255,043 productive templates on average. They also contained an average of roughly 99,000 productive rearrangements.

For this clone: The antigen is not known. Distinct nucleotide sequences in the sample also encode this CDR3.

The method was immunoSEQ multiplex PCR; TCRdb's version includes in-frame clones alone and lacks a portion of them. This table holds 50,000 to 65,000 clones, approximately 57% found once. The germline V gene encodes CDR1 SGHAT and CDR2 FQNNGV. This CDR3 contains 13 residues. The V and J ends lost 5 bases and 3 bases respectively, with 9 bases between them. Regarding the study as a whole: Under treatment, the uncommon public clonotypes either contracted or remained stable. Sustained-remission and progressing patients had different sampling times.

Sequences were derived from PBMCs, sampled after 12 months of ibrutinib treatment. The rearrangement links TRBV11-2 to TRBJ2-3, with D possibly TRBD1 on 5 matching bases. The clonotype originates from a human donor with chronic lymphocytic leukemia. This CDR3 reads CASSLQGTDTQYF. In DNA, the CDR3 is TGTGCCAGCAGCCTCCAGGGTACAGATACGCAGTATTTT.